Included here is one TCR beta chain sequence, with context. This clonotype was seen ten or more times. What this receptor recognizes is not known. No qualities accompany the bases; no much larger clone lies one base away. Libraries were made using multiplex PCR. The run used an Illumina HiSeq 2500. TCRbeta libraries were built by three rounds of nested PCR using primers (Table S4), following protocols modified from ARM-PCR. Before sequencing, PCR products of 200-500 bp were cut from the gel and purified using the QIAquick gel extraction kit. As for the original processing: Reads were cleaned with Trimmomatic, merged with FLASH into complete CDR3 sequences, and assigned to V(D)J germline segments with MiTCR. Clonal diversity was computed as the inverse Simpson's index with VDJtools. Productive reads were defined as in-frame sequences without a premature stop codon. TCRdb took the public reads, trimmed them with fastp at Q25, ran MiXCR for clone calling and kept in-frame beta chains. Entries are consolidated by CDR3 protein sequence, retaining the most common genes and DNA. TCRdb's processing, not the study's, gives the V and J calls here. The table for this sample lists roughly 120,000 distinct CDR3 sequences; about 63% of them were counted only once. The ten largest clonotypes hold over 15% of the sample.

This entry comes from a study of tumor and adjacent non-tumor tissue in lung cancer (dated by TCRdb to the late 2010s). For the study in its entirety: Of the cohort, some 12 patients had adenocarcinoma, 2 had squamous cell carcinoma and 1 had small cell lung cancer. The 15 enrolled patients, of whom some ten were men and 5 were women, were aged about 31 to 80 years and were diagnosed with TNM stage I to III disease. A total of approximately 120,000,000 productive TCRbeta reads were generated by sequencing, corresponding to an average of around 4 million reads per sample. Using bulk TCRbeta repertoires from under 18 lung cancer patients, the study set lung tumor tissue side by side with matched distant non-tumor lung tissue. Approximately 31 paired specimens, one tumor and one normal lung sample per patient, were profiled by TCRbeta CDR3 sequencing. The study at large found these results: TCR diversity (inverse Simpson) was significantly higher in tumor than in normal lung tissue (roughly 430 vs 170, P = 0.0075, Mann-Whitney U test). Neither the sequencing platform nor unique molecular identifiers are mentioned in the methods. The top 100 clones accounted for a significantly larger cumulative portion of the repertoire in normal lung than in tumor tissue. Younger patients had significantly higher TCR diversity, and higher tumor TCR diversity was associated with shorter overall and disease-free survival. Because peripheral blood was not sequenced, blood TCRbeta repertoires in the lung cancer patients of the study were not examined. The cohort had only about 14 patients, and the authors noted that larger samples and more detailed clinical data are needed.

RNA was extracted from bulk unsorted tissue and checked for quality with a NanoDrop ND-1000 and an Agilent 2100. For the normal lung samples, distant non-tumor tissue was collected more than 3 cm away from the tumor edge. The donors were newly diagnosed lung cancer patients admitted for thoracic surgery in China from August to November 2014 who had not received prior chemotherapy. Anyone who had undergone radiotherapy or chemotherapy before, or who had another cancer at the same time, was left out of the study. Surgical tissue pieces of 1-2 cm3 were preserved in RNAlater solution and stored at -80 °C until use. This TCR came from a man in his sixties with non-small cell lung cancer. The sample was distant non-tumor lung tissue.

The DNA is TGTGCCAGCCAGGGGAGCACTGAAGCTTTCTTT. It codes for CASQGSTEAFF. The chain joins TRBV12-3 or TRBV12-4 to TRBJ1-1; the D gene is perhaps TRBD1, from 6 matching bases. The CDR3 measures 11 amino acids from cysteine to phenylalanine. Just the 33-base CDR3 DNA is kept, in frame starting at base 1. V is shortened by 8 bases, J by 4 bases, and the region joining them spans 8 bases.